One and the same sample provided the 28 T cell receptor beta chains below, sequenced in a study of regulatory T cells in long-lasting Graves disease (dated by TCRdb to about 2021). Explained via the paper, the time point label denotes: persistent/refractory GD, antithyroid drugs over 5 years with positive TRAb. For both TCR sequencing and RNA sequencing, RNA was extracted from PBMCs using TRIzol. Libraries came from multiplex PCR. Instrument used: Illumina HiSeq 4000. CDR3 regions were amplified by Arm-PCR with iRepertoire HTBI primers to construct TCR beta libraries. TCRdb itself trimmed the public reads at Q25 with fastp, ran MiXCR and retained productive beta chains. Records with the same CDR3 protein are collapsed into one entry carrying the most frequent genes and DNA. A total of around 400,000 distinct CDR3 sequences appear in this sample, 20% to 25% of them only once. The ten most abundant clones make up around a quarter of the sample.

Here the sequenced sample was peripheral blood mononuclear cells (PBMCs), taken when the disease was refractory, from a patient treated with antithyroid drugs. Receptor source: a woman between 40 and 50 years old with Graves disease. Donor details come from another sample of the same person, matched by shared clones.

This clonotype appeared many times. This chain uses TRBV12-3 or TRBV12-4 with TRBJ2-2; D possibly corresponds to TRBD2 (6 bases). V lost 8 bases to trimming and J lost 7 bases, with 17 bases between them. This CDR3 contains 14 residues. The CDR3 loop reads CASHVRGRGGELFF. Written as DNA, the CDR3 is TGTGCCAGCCACGTGCGGGGACGGGGCGGGGAGCTGTTTTTT.

This clonotype was seen many times. V usage is TRBV2 and J usage is TRBJ1-5, with TRBD1 matching over 8 bases. CDR3 length: 15 residues. V gave up 6 bases and J gave up 6 bases; unmatched junction bases: 10. In germline, CDR1 is SNHLY, CDR2 FYNNEI. The CDR3 region is CASSADRGRSQPQHF. For the CDR3, the DNA is TGTGCCAGCAGCGCAGACAGGGGTAGGAGTCAGCCCCAGCATTTT.

This clonotype was counted only a few times. This sequence joins TRBV9 and TRBJ2-5; weak D call: TRBD1 (7 bases). Trimming shortened V by 3 bases and J by 6 bases, and 9 bases separated the two germline ends. Germline V gene data show CDR1 as SGDLS and CDR2 as YYNGEE. This CDR3 is built from 12 residues. The CDR3 bases are TGTGCCAGCAGCGGGAGGGGGCAGACCCAGTACTTC. Translated: CASSGRGQTQYF.

In its sample, this clonotype was seen many times. The chain links TRBV28 to TRBJ1-4, with D possibly matching TRBD1 (6 bases). CDR1 is MDHEN, CDR2 SYDVKM, per germline. This CDR3 is built from 13 residues. The V end was cut by 3 bases, the J end by 8 bases, with 10 bases between. CDR3 nucleotides: TGTGCCAGCAGTTTTAATGGGGGCGAAAAACTGTTTTTT. Translation: CASSFNGGEKLFF.

The chain links TRBV7-9 to TRBJ2-7; TRBD1 matches 9 bases. This CDR3 has 15 residues. Looked up from germline, CDR1 is SEHNR and CDR2 is FQNEAQ (reference sequence). Unmatched junction bases numbered 9, after V lost 6 bases and J lost 3 bases. The CDR3 is CASRADRGLIYEQYF. CDR3 bases: TGTGCCAGCAGGGCGGACAGGGGACTCATCTACGAGCAGTACTTC.

The chain uses TRBV19 and TRBJ2-7; TRBD2 matches at 7 bases. Germline loops: CDR1 LNHDA, CDR2 SQIVND (reference sequence). The CDR3 is 14 residues long. Trimming at V came to 4 bases and at J to 6 bases, leaving 9 bases not matched to a gene. In DNA form, the CDR3 reads TGTGCCAGTAGTACCCCCGCGGGAGCATCCGAGCAGTACTTC. As protein: CASSTPAGASEQYF.

The sample holds many counts of this clonotype. J is TRBJ1-1 and V is TRBV24-1, with TRBD1 matching over 8 bases. CDR1 and CDR2 from the germline V gene are KGHDR and SFDVKD. CDR3 length: 12 amino acids. CDR3 residues: CDAQGANTEAFF. The CDR3 nucleotides read TGTGACGCCCAGGGGGCGAACACTGAAGCTTTCTTT.

On this clonotype: With a much larger clone just one base away, this may be a read error. V usage is TRBV6-2 or TRBV6-3 and J usage is TRBJ2-5, with TRBD1 identical over 9 bases. The V gene end was trimmed by 8 bases and the J gene end by 9 bases; junction bases not matched to a gene: 10. The CDR3 covers 13 residues. Germline CDR1 reads MNHEY; CDR2 reads SVGEGT. The DNA for the CDR3 is TGTGCCAGCGGGACAGGGTCACCGGAGGCCCAGTACTTC. It is translated as CASGTGSPEAQYF.

This clonotype was seen at least ten times. This rearrangement joins TRBV11-2 to TRBJ2-5; TRBD1 matches at 8 bases. J lost 1 base, V lost 4 bases, and 5 bases had no gene match. The CDR3 loop spans 15 amino acids. Per the germline V gene, CDR1 is SGHAT and CDR2 is FQNNGV. CDR3 sequence (DNA): TGTGCCAGCAGCTGGCCTGGACAGGGCCAAGAGACCCAGTACTTC. Protein product: CASSWPGQGQETQYF.

This clonotype showed up just a few times. The chain carries TRBV10-2 and TRBJ2-7; D is unresolved. This CDR3 is built from 13 residues. Trimming pared 9 bases from V and 4 bases from J, leaving 16 bases between. The germline V gene has CDR1 WSHSY and CDR2 SAAADI. The CDR3 bases are TGCGCCAGTGGGAAGGCCGTGCGTTACGAGCAGTACTTC. Its translation is CASGKAVRYEQYF.

As concerns this clonotype: A much larger clone differs by one base, so this may be a read error. V usage is TRBV28 and J usage is TRBJ1-1; possibly TRBD1 for D (5 bases). Germline V lookup: CDR1 MDHEN, CDR2 SYDVKM. There are 15 residues in the CDR3. The CDR3: CASTPPGGVRTEALF. The CDR3 nucleotides read TGTGCCAGCACCCCCCCTGGGGGGGTACGCACTGAAGCTCTCTTT. The full variable domain, its missing parts supplied by reference TRBV28 and TRBJ1-1, is DVKVTQSSRYLVKRTGEKVFLECVQDMDHENMFWYRQDPGLGLRLIYFSYDVKMKEKGDIPEGYSVSREKKERFSLILESASTNQTSMYLCASTPPGGVRTEALFGQGTRLTVV.

This clonotype was recorded many times. This chain links TRBV15 with TRBJ2-7; a weak D match, TRBD1 (5 bases). CDR1 and CDR2 from the germline V gene are LNHNV and YYDKDF (reference sequence). The CDR3 consists of 13 residues. V was cut by 1 base and J by 7 bases, with 11 bases left in between. CDR3: CATSRGRGREQYF. DNA of the CDR3: TGTGCCACCAGCAGAGGTAGGGGCCGGGAGCAGTACTTC. Full variable domain (rest looked up from reference TRBV15 and TRBJ2-7): DAMVIQNPRYQVTQFGKPVTLSCSQTLNHNVMYWYQQKSSQAPKLLFHYYDKDFNNEADTPDNFQSRRPNTSFCFLDIRSPGLGDTAMYLCATSRGRGREQYFGPGTRLTVT.

Only a few counts were recorded for this clonotype. The gene calls are TRBV28 and TRBJ2-3; no reliable D call. Trimming removed 4 bases at V and 3 bases at J, with 11 bases between. The CDR3 covers 14 residues. Germline CDR1 is MDHEN and CDR2 is SYDVKM. The CDR3 nucleotides are TGTGCCAGCAGTTCTCCAGCTGTGACAGATACGCAGTATTTT. This gives the protein CASSSPAVTDTQYF.

The gene calls are TRBV29-1 and TRBJ2-2, with a possible D match to TRBD2 (5 bases). Germline V gives CDR1 SQVTM, CDR2 ANQGSEA. Trimming stripped 5 bases from V and 5 bases from J, with 6 bases between. This CDR3 is built from 11 residues. The CDR3 nucleotides are TGCAGCGTTCGGACTACCGGGGAGCTGTTTTTT. Its protein product is CSVRTTGELFF.

The V gene is TRBV5-1, the J gene TRBJ2-7, with D perhaps being TRBD1 or TRBD2 (5 bases each). The length of the CDR3 is 16 residues. Looked up from germline, CDR1 is SGHRS and CDR2 is YFSETQ. Trimming cost V 0 bases and J 7 bases, with 20 bases left between them. In nucleotides, the CDR3 is TGCGCCAGCAGCTTGGAAGGTGGGGGAGTGTCTCCAGAGCAGTACTTC. Its protein is CASSLEGGGVSPEQYF.

Ten or more counts support this clonotype. The chain employs TRBV20-1 and TRBJ2-7, with D unclear. Germline V gene data show CDR1 as DFQATT and CDR2 as SNEGSKA (reference sequence). This CDR3 contains 11 residues. Deletions cut 3 bases from V and 3 bases from J, with 6 bases between. DNA for the CDR3: TGCAGTGCTAGCCAGCTCTACGAGCAGTACTTC. Protein: CSASQLYEQYF.

The chain couples TRBV20-1 to TRBJ2-7; D remains ambiguous. In germline, CDR1 is DFQATT, CDR2 SNEGSKA (reference sequence). Trimming left V 1 base short and J 2 bases short, with 9 bases between. This CDR3 region has 13 residues. In DNA form, the CDR3 reads TGCAGTGCTAGAGTCAGCGCTACCTACGAGCAGTACTTC. Amino acids: CSARVSATYEQYF.

This clonotype has a count of ten or more. The chain uses TRBV19 and TRBJ1-4; 8 nucleotides line up with TRBD1. CDR3 length equals 13 residues. The germline V gene has CDR1 LNHDA and CDR2 SQIVND (reference sequence). Losses at the gene ends were 5 bases for V and 8 bases for J; bases not matched to a gene: 4. The CDR3 DNA is TGTGCCAGTAGTGGACAGGGAAACGAAAAACTGTTTTTT. It yields the protein CASSGQGNEKLFF. Based on the CDR3 plus reference TRBV19 and TRBJ1-4, the full variable domain is DGGITQSPKYLFRKEGQNVTLSCEQNLNHDAMYWYRQDPGQGLRLIYYSQIVNDFQKGDIAEGYSVSREKKESFPLTVTSAQKNPTAFYLCASSGQGNEKLFFGSGTQLSVL.

Concerning this clonotype itself: This may be a read error: a much more frequent sequence differs by one nucleotide. The rearrangement links TRBV11-2 to TRBJ2-5; possible D gene TRBD2, 7 bases. CDR3 length: 15 residues. Germline CDR1 is SGHAT and CDR2 is FQNNGV. Trimming cost V 2 bases and J 5 bases, with 15 bases left between them. CDR3 coding DNA: TGTGCCAGCAGCTTAATGGGGGGGCGCGATGAGACCCAGTACTTC. Translation: CASSLMGGRDETQYF.

Ten or more counts support this clonotype. The V gene is TRBV28, the J gene TRBJ1-1; D is unclear. The V gene lost 5 bases and the J gene lost 5 bases, with 18 bases spanning the gap. The CDR3 length is 15 residues. Germline-derived CDR1 and CDR2 are MDHEN and SYDVKM. The CDR3 nucleotides are TGTGCCAGCAGTCCCGACCTTACAAGGCTGACTGAAGCTTTCTTT. Encoded protein: CASSPDLTRLTEAFF.

V usage is TRBV7-3 and J usage is TRBJ2-1, with TRBD2 matching 7 bases. V shed 5 bases, J shed 5 bases, and the junction held 6 bases outside the gene matches. Looked up from germline, CDR1 is SGHTA and CDR2 is FQGTGA. The CDR3 spans 14 residues. CDR3 coding DNA: TGTGCCAGCAGCCCCCAGGGACTAAACAATGAGCAGTTCTTC. The encoded protein is CASSPQGLNNEQFF.

The DNA for the CDR3 is TGTGCCAGCAGCTTGGCGGGACAGGGTCTGTGGGATCAGCCCCAGCATTTT. It specifies CASSLAGQGLWDQPQHF. The chain carries TRBV5-6 and TRBJ1-5; TRBD1 aligns across 9 bases. The CDR3 is made up of 17 amino acids. CDR1 and CDR2 (germline): SGHDT, YYEEEE. V lost 0 bases to trimming and J lost 5 bases; unmatched junction nucleotides: 9.

This clonotype was seen repeatedly, ten times or more. The chain recombines TRBV11-1 with TRBJ2-7, with 7 bases that match TRBD2. CDR1 is SGHAT, CDR2 FQDESV, per germline (reference sequence). V was clipped by 4 bases and J by 7 bases; unmatched bases: 7. There are 13 residues in the CDR3. The CDR3 loop reads CASSSRPGGEQYF. The DNA for the CDR3 is TGTGCCAGCAGCTCCCGCCCCGGGGGGGAGCAGTACTTC.

This clonotype was observed at least ten times. V and J are TRBV27 and TRBJ1-5, with D maybe TRBD1 (5 bases). Per germline, CDR1 MNHEY and CDR2 SMNVEV (reference sequence). V lost 4 bases and J 5 bases, leaving 9 bases between the germline ends. CDR3 length equals 13 residues. In DNA form, the CDR3 reads TGTGCCAGCAGTTATGGGGCAGATCAGCCCCAGCATTTT. Protein sequence: CASSYGADQPQHF.

The table lists this clonotype with many counts. The rearrangement links TRBV11-1 to TRBJ2-7; no clear D gene. The ends were cut back, 5 bases at V and 3 bases at J, with 11 bases in the middle. CDR3 length: 13 amino acids. The germline V gene has CDR1 SGHAT and CDR2 FQDESV (reference sequence). CDR3 DNA: TGTGCCAGCAGCCCCGCCGACGTCTACGAGCAGTACTTC. As protein: CASSPADVYEQYF.

This chain joins TRBV12-3 or TRBV12-4 and TRBJ1-6; D is uncertain. Trimming left V 4 bases short and J 0 bases short, with 10 bases between. The CDR3 has 16 amino acids. CDR3 nucleotide sequence: TGTGCCAGCAGTTGGGAGGCCAGCTCCTATAATTCACCCCTCCACTTT. As protein: CASSWEASSYNSPLHF.

The CDR3 spells CASSAQGGDTEAFF. For the CDR3, the DNA is TGCGCCAGCAGCGCCCAGGGAGGCGACACTGAAGCTTTCTTT. The chain links TRBV5-1 to TRBJ1-1; perhaps TRBD1 as D (5 bases). V was trimmed by 4 bases and J by 3 bases, leaving 13 bases between them. This CDR3 spans 14 amino acids. Germline V gives CDR1 SGHRS, CDR2 YFSETQ. The complete variable domain, with remaining parts taken from reference TRBV5-1 and TRBJ1-1, reads KAGVTQTPRYLIKTRGQQVTLSCSPISGHRSVSWYQQTPGQGLQFLFEYFSETQRNKGNFPGRFSGRQFSNSRSEMNVSTLELGDSALYLCASSAQGGDTEAFFGQGTRLTVV.

The chain is built from TRBV5-5 and TRBJ2-7; no firm D call. The CDR3 consists of 16 residues. The germline gives CDR1 SGHKS, CDR2 YYEKEE (reference sequence). V lost 0 bases to trimming and J lost 0 bases, with 13 bases between them. As DNA, the CDR3 is TGTGCCAGCAGCTTGGAATCTCCAGAGAACTCCTACGAGCAGTACTTC. Amino acids: CASSLESPENSYEQYF. The variable domain in full, with the rest retrieved from reference TRBV5-5 and TRBJ2-7, is DAGVTQSPTHLIKTRGQQVTLRCSPISGHKSVSWYQQVLGQGPQFIFQYYEKEERGRGNFPDRFSARQFPNYSSELNVNALLLGDSALYLCASSLESPENSYEQYFGPGTRLTVT.